The present T cell receptor (beta chain) was sequenced within a study of cytomegalovirus exposure and HLA in healthy donors. Study details: The 95 to 150 validation repertoires and the approximately 630 first-cohort repertoires shared a platform, a later analysis reported. Points from the study as a whole: Some public TCRs appeared in many individuals, while most sequences were rare. A few chains tied to CMV proved CMV antigen-specific in vitro.

Concerning this clone: Its antigen is not identified.

The CDR3 spans 16 residues. The V gene end was trimmed by 0 bases and the J gene end by 8 bases; junction bases not matched to a gene: 11. Germline V lookup: CDR1 SGHRS, CDR2 YFSETQ. TCRdb's copy holds only in-frame clones and misses some; the assay was immunoSEQ multiplex PCR. Here the sample spans over 150,000 clones, 75% to 90% being singletons. The sequence came from a woman between 18 and 29 years old in good health and CMV-seronegative. V usage is TRBV5-1 and J usage is TRBJ1-3; 7 nucleotides agree with TRBD1. The sample taken for sequencing was PBMCs. CDR3 sequence: CASSLDLRNRGYTIYF. In DNA form, the CDR3 reads TGCGCCAGCAGCTTGGATTTAAGGAACAGGGGATACACCATATATTTT. Full variable domain (rest looked up from reference TRBV5-1 and TRBJ1-3): KAGVTQTPRYLIKTRGQQVTLSCSPISGHRSVSWYQQTPGQGLQFLFEYFSETQRNKGNFPGRFSGRQFSNSRSEMNVSTLELGDSALYLCASSLDLRNRGYTIYFGEGSWLTVV.